This is a list of T cell receptor beta chains from one sample in a study of regulatory dendritic cells for organ transplantation. Assay used: immunoSEQ multiplex PCR; TCRdb lists only in-frame clones, some missing. The repertoire consists of approximately 11,000 clones, with 75% occurring once and the leading ten covering around 2.8%. These TCRs are of unknown antigen specificity. Sequenced input: memory CD4+ T cells from blood cultured with regulatory dendritic cells. The receptors here all came from a human donor in good health. Each CDR3 is given with its conserved first and last residue. The order of the fields is clone size, V gene, D gene, J gene, CDR3 protein, CDR3 DNA. D genes are given only for firm matches. A row's size may be missing; if present it is once, few, many or a size class.

NA	TRBV5-1	TRBD1	TRBJ1-2	CASSLARDRGGYTF	TGCGCCAGCAGCTTGGCAAGGGACAGGGGAGGCTACACCTTC
few	TRBV5-1	TRBD1	TRBJ1-1	CASSLTGENTEAFF	TGCGCCAGCAGCTTGACAGGGGAGAACACTGAAGCTTTCTTT
NA	TRBV6-5	NA	TRBJ1-2	CASSYSAQSYGYTF	TGTGCCAGCAGTTACTCGGCACAGAGCTATGGCTACACCTTC
NA	TRBV6-4	NA	TRBJ2-1	CASSEGSGAGNEQFF	TGTGCCAGCAGTGAAGGTTCGGGCGCAGGGAATGAGCAGTTCTTC
NA	TRBV19	TRBD2	TRBJ2-1	CASRPGGGLAGGRSYNEQFF	TGTGCCAGCCGTCCTGGGGGCGGGCTAGCGGGGGGGCGGTCCTACAATGAGCAGTTCTTC
NA	TRBV7-8	NA	TRBJ1-4	CASSLGSSSSEKLFF	TGTGCCAGCAGCTTAGGTAGCAGTTCTAGTGAAAAACTGTTTTTT
NA	TRBV6-1	NA	TRBJ1-6	CASSEAAGSSYNSPLHF	TGTGCCAGCAGTGAAGCGGCAGGAAGCTCCTATAATTCACCCCTCCACTTT
NA	TRBV27	TRBD1	TRBJ1-1	CASRSDRPNTEAFF	TGTGCCAGCCGATCGGACAGGCCGAACACTGAAGCTTTCTTT
NA	TRBV5-1	NA	TRBJ1-1	CASSSGTTGNTEAFF	TGCGCCAGCAGCTCGGGGACTACGGGGAACACTGAAGCTTTCTTT
NA	TRBV4-1	NA	TRBJ2-7	CASSHGSLSYEQYF	TGCGCCAGCAGCCACGGGAGTTTATCCTACGAGCAGTACTTC
NA	TRBV6-6	TRBD1	TRBJ2-1	CASSYGGTGGSEQFF	TGTGCCAGCAGTTATGGAGGGACAGGGGGCAGTGAGCAGTTCTTC
NA	TRBV10-2	NA	TRBJ2-7	CASSVTSYEQYF	TGCGCCAGCAGTGTAACTTCCTACGAGCAGTACTTC
few	TRBV27	NA	TRBJ2-2	CASSPGGQAILGGELFF	TGTGCCAGCAGCCCAGGGGGGCAGGCGATTTTAGGCGGGGAGCTGTTTTTT
NA	TRBV5-4	NA	TRBJ1-1	CASSGTVNTEAFF	TGTGCCAGCAGCGGAACAGTGAACACTGAAGCTTTCTTT
NA	TRBV6-5	NA	TRBJ1-1	CASSYSPRGGTEAFF	TGTGCCAGCAGTTACTCCCCGCGGGGAGGCACTGAAGCTTTCTTT
NA	TRBV5-5	NA	TRBJ1-3	CASSIDGGSSGNTIYF	TGTGCCAGCAGCATTGACGGCGGCTCCTCTGGAAACACCATATATTTT
NA	TRBV6-1	NA	TRBJ1-2	CASSDSGREGGYTF	TGTGCCAGCAGTGATTCTGGGAGGGAAGGTGGCTACACCTTC
few	TRBV4-3	TRBD1	TRBJ1-2	CASSQGTGSVYGYTF	TGCGCCAGCAGCCAAGGGACAGGGTCTGTCTATGGCTACACCTTC
NA	TRBV5-4	TRBD2	TRBJ2-5	CASSLGGGRETQYF	TGTGCCAGCAGCTTGGGCGGGGGGCGGGAGACCCAGTACTTC
few	TRBV19	TRBD2	TRBJ2-3	CASSIQGGGTDTQYF	TGTGCCAGTAGTATACAGGGAGGGGGCACAGATACGCAGTATTTT
NA	TRBV19	TRBD2	TRBJ2-1	CASSIMYGGADRQNEQFF	TGTGCCAGTAGTATTATGTACGGGGGGGCCGATCGTCAAAATGAGCAGTTCTTC
few	TRBV7-2	NA	TRBJ2-2	CASSLNSPQNTGELFF	TGTGCCAGCAGCTTAAACAGTCCTCAGAACACCGGGGAGCTGTTTTTT
NA	TRBV9	TRBD2	TRBJ2-7	CASSAGTTSYEQYF	TGTGCCAGCAGCGCCGGGACTACCTCCTACGAGCAGTACTTC
once	TRBV6-6	NA	TRBJ2-3	CASLTGTPPDTQYF	TGTGCCAGTCTCACCGGGACACCTCCCGATACGCAGTATTTT
NA	TRBV4-3	NA	TRBJ2-1	CASSQDRTYYNEQFF	TGCGCCAGCAGCCAAGACCGGACTTACTACAATGAGCAGTTCTTC
few	TRBV7-2	NA	TRBJ2-5	CASSLARLGETQYF	TGTGCCAGCAGCTTAGCGCGTCTAGGAGAGACCCAGTACTTC
NA	TRBV6-4	NA	TRBJ2-2	CASSEPGRGTGELFF	TGTGCCAGCAGTGAACCCGGCCGAGGAACCGGGGAGCTGTTTTTT
NA	TRBV5-4	TRBD2	TRBJ2-3	CASSLPAGGTDTQYF	TGTGCCAGCAGCTTACCAGCGGGGGGAACAGATACGCAGTATTTT
NA	TRBV6-5	TRBD1	TRBJ2-7	CASSKDRGTYEQYF	TGTGCCAGCAGCAAAGACAGGGGCACCTACGAGCAGTACTTC
once	TRBV7-2	NA	TRBJ1-2	CASSLGQSYGYTF	TGTGCCAGCAGCCTAGGACAGTCCTATGGCTACACCTTC
once	TRBV9	TRBD1	TRBJ2-1	CASSVEGMGQGAGEQFF	TGTGCCAGCAGCGTAGAAGGAATGGGACAGGGGGCGGGTGAGCAGTTCTTC
few	TRBV21-1	NA	TRBJ2-3	CASSKNGQAPTDTQYF	TGTGCCAGCAGCAAAAATGGACAGGCCCCCACAGATACGCAGTATTTT
NA	TRBV5-5	NA	TRBJ1-2	CASSLMEGPRGYTF	TGTGCCAGCAGCTTGATGGAGGGGCCGCGAGGCTACACCTTC
NA	TRBV21-1	NA	TRBJ2-5	CARLGLRAGETQYF	TGTGCCAGACTAGGTCTCCGCGCCGGGGAGACCCAGTACTTC
NA	TRBV7-5	NA	TRBJ1-5	CARSPTGPGQPQHF	TGTGCCAGAAGCCCTACAGGGCCGGGTCAGCCCCAGCATTTT
NA	TRBV7-9	NA	TRBJ1-4	CASSIGHINEKLFF	TGTGCCAGCAGCATAGGACATATTAATGAAAAACTGTTTTTT
NA	TRBV2	NA	TRBJ2-3	CASRKREGTSTDTQYF	TGTGCCAGCAGAAAACGGGAAGGGACTAGCACAGATACGCAGTATTTT
NA	TRBV7-8	TRBD1	TRBJ1-1	CASSLFIGGTVNTEAFF	TGTGCCAGCAGCTTATTTATAGGGGGGACAGTCAACACTGAAGCTTTCTTT
NA	TRBV2	NA	TRBJ1-6	CASSERGTYNSPLHF	TGTGCCAGCAGTGAAAGGGGTACCTATAATTCACCCCTCCACTTT
NA	TRBV9	NA	TRBJ1-3	CASSIGGRSSGNTIYF	TGTGCCAGCAGCATCGGAGGACGGAGCTCTGGAAACACCATATATTTT
NA	TRBV4-1	NA	TRBJ2-2	CASSHQGVRNTGELFF	TGCGCCAGCAGCCACCAGGGCGTTAGGAACACCGGGGAGCTGTTTTTT
NA	TRBV28	NA	TRBJ2-4	CASSLRDVNSEWAKNIQYF	TGTGCCAGCAGTTTACGGGATGTTAATTCCGAATGGGCCAAAAACATTCAGTACTTC
NA	TRBV11-3	NA	TRBJ2-3	CASGSTSTSGDTQYF	TGTGCCAGCGGGTCGACGTCCACGTCAGGAGATACGCAGTATTTT
NA	TRBV29-1	TRBD1	TRBJ2-1	CSARDRGPLFF	TGCAGCGCCAGGGACAGGGGTCCCCTGTTCTTC
NA	TRBV6-5	NA	TRBJ2-1	CASRSSWLNNEQFF	TGTGCCAGCAGATCCTCCTGGCTCAACAATGAGCAGTTCTTC
NA	TRBV5-5	TRBD1	TRBJ2-7	CASSSGRGQDYEQYF	TGTGCCAGCAGCAGCGGCAGGGGACAGGACTACGAGCAGTACTTC
once	TRBV2	NA	TRBJ1-5	CASSSGQSNQPQHF	TGTGCCAGCAGTTCAGGACAGTCCAATCAGCCCCAGCATTTT
NA	TRBV7-9	NA	TRBJ1-4	CASSPRDNFGEKLFF	TGTGCCAGCAGCCCAAGGGACAATTTCGGTGAAAAACTGTTTTTT
few	TRBV18	NA	TRBJ2-5	CASSPETGAQYF	TGTGCCAGCTCACCAGAGACAGGTGCCCAGTACTTC
NA	TRBV27	NA	TRBJ2-1	CASSLVRGNEQFF	TGTGCCAGCAGTTTAGTTCGGGGCAATGAGCAGTTCTTC
NA	TRBV5-5	TRBD1	TRBJ2-5	CASSSSGTVYQETQYF	TGTGCCAGCAGCTCCTCCGGGACAGTGTACCAAGAGACCCAGTACTTC
NA	TRBV5-1	TRBD1	TRBJ2-3	CASSFDGQGEDTQYF	TGCGCCAGCAGCTTTGATGGACAGGGGGAAGATACGCAGTATTTT
once	TRBV11-2	NA	TRBJ2-2	CASSLIIGDATGELFF	TGTGCCAGCAGCTTAATTATCGGGGATGCCACCGGGGAGCTGTTTTTT
NA	TRBV5-1	TRBD2	TRBJ2-5	CASSQGLAGGQETQYF	TGCGCCAGCAGTCAAGGACTAGCGGGGGGCCAAGAGACCCAGTACTTC